This TCR beta chain was captured in a study of blood T cell repertoires in COVID-19. This table comes from immunoSEQ multiplex PCR, and its TCRdb copy is limited to in-frame clones, with some not included. Here the sample spans roughly 100,000 clones, approximately 76% being singletons. CDR1 is SGHTA, CDR2 FQGNSA, per germline. The CDR3 has 17 residues. V was clipped by 1 base and J by 6 bases; unmatched bases: 11. V usage is TRBV7-2 and J usage is TRBJ2-3, with 9 bases lining up with TRBD2. Material for sequencing was peripheral blood. The receptor comes from a man between 70 and 80 years old with acute or convalescent COVID-19. CDR3 bases: TGTGCCAGCAGCTTAGTTTCGTCGGCGGGGGGGAGGGATACGCAGTATTTT. Translated: CASSLVSSAGGRDTQYF.